Below, 10 T cell receptor beta chains from the same sample are listed, as sequenced in a study of control samples from healthy donors and cancer patients. Generated by immunoSEQ multiplex PCR, the TCRdb table keeps only in-frame clones and is missing some. The sample records 160,000 or so clones, roughly 94% being singletons. Sample: PBMCs. The receptors were sampled from a man aged 60 to 75 with colorectal cancer.

The chain employs TRBV6-2 or TRBV6-3 and TRBJ2-3; D might be TRBD1 (6 bases). CDR1 is MNHEY and CDR2 is SVGEGT in the germline V gene. The V end lost 5 bases, the J end lost 1 base, and 16 bases lay between the germline ends. The CDR3 is 16 amino acids. This CDR3 is CASSRSLAGGTDTQYF. The CDR3, as DNA: TGTGCCAGCAGTCGCTCTCTAGCAGGGGGCACAGATACGCAGTATTTT.

This chain uses TRBV5-6 with TRBJ2-3, with 9 nucleotides matching TRBD2. The germline V gene encodes CDR1 SGHDT and CDR2 YYEEEE. Unmatched junction bases numbered 0, after V lost 0 bases and J lost 1 base. The CDR3 spans 15 residues. The CDR3 loop is CASSLGLAGTDTQYF. The CDR3 bases are TGTGCCAGCAGCTTGGGACTAGCGGGCACAGATACGCAGTATTTT.

The rearrangement joins TRBV4-1 to TRBJ1-2; unclear D gene. Germline V gene lookup returns CDR1 MGHRA and CDR2 YSYEKL. This CDR3 spans 14 amino acids. Trimming removed 4 bases from V and 2 bases from J, with 11 bases in between. CDR3 sequence: CASSPNDGNYGYTF. The CDR3 DNA sequence: TGCGCCAGCAGCCCGAACGACGGGAACTATGGCTACACCTTC.

V and J are TRBV5-1 and TRBJ1-4, with D possibly TRBD1 on 6 matching bases. CDR3 length: 12 amino acids. Trimming stripped 3 bases from V and 7 bases from J, with 7 bases between. Germline V CDR1 and CDR2: SGHRS, YFSETQ. CDR3 in amino acids: CASSSQGEKLFF. The CDR3 DNA sequence: TGCGCCAGCAGCTCACAGGGTGAAAAACTGTTTTTT.

V and J are TRBV7-9 and TRBJ2-1, with D perhaps TRBD1 (6 bases). The V gene's germline CDR1 is SEHNR and CDR2 FQNEAQ (reference sequence). V shed 3 bases and J shed 4 bases, with 16 bases lying between them. The CDR3 is 16 amino acids. Here the CDR3 DNA reads TGTGCCAGCAGCTTGACCGGGACACCTCTTTACAATGAGCAGTTCTTC. This sequence encodes CASSLTGTPLYNEQFF.

The chain joins TRBV6-5 to TRBJ2-7, with TRBD2 identical over 9 bases. CDR1 and CDR2 (germline): MNHEY, SVGAGI. Trimming took 5 bases from V and 1 from J; bases not matched to a gene: 6. The CDR3 loop spans 15 amino acids. CDR3 sequence reads: CASSLSRGGSYEQYF. The CDR3 DNA follows: TGTGCCAGCAGTCTCTCGCGGGGGGGTTCCTACGAGCAGTACTTC.

The genes are TRBV27 and TRBJ2-7; D unresolved. The V and J ends lost 6 bases and 3 bases respectively, with 3 bases between them. The CDR3 is 10 residues long. Germline lookup yields CDR1 MNHEY and CDR2 SMNVEV (reference sequence). Here the CDR3 DNA reads TGTGCCAGCAGAGTCTACGAGCAGTACTTC. Its translation is CASRVYEQYF.

The chain carries TRBV6-5 and TRBJ1-2; D unclear. Germline CDR1 MNHEY, CDR2 SVGAGI. V lost 2 bases to trimming and J lost 5 bases, with 9 bases between them. There are 13 residues in the CDR3. The CDR3 sequence is CASSYTGLYGYTF. The CDR3 DNA follows: TGTGCCAGCAGTTACACGGGTCTATATGGCTACACCTTC.

The rearrangement joins TRBV30 to TRBJ1-2; TRBD1 aligns across 9 bases. Looked up from germline, CDR1 is GTSNPN and CDR2 is SVGIG (reference sequence). There are 12 residues in the CDR3. The V segment lost 7 bases and the J segment 8 bases; nucleotides outside the gene matches: 8. The CDR3 region has the DNA TGTGCCTCCCCACAGGGGGCGCGGGGCTACACCTTC. Amino acids: CASPQGARGYTF.

The CDR3 DNA is TGTGCCCTTGGGGTTGATGCTGAGAACACTGAAGCTTTCTTT. Its translation is CALGVDAENTEAFF. This chain connects TRBV30 to TRBJ1-1; D unclear. The CDR3 runs 14 residues. Trimming shortened V by 8 bases and J by 1 base, and 17 bases separated the two germline ends. Per germline, CDR1 GTSNPN and CDR2 SVGIG (reference sequence). Supplemented by reference TRBV30 and TRBJ1-1, the full variable domain reads SQTIHQWPATLVQPVGSPLSLECTVEGTSNPNLYWYRQAAGRGLQLLFYSVGIGQISSEVPQNLSASRPQDRQFILSSKKLLLSDSGFYLCALGVDAENTEAFFGQGTRLTVV.